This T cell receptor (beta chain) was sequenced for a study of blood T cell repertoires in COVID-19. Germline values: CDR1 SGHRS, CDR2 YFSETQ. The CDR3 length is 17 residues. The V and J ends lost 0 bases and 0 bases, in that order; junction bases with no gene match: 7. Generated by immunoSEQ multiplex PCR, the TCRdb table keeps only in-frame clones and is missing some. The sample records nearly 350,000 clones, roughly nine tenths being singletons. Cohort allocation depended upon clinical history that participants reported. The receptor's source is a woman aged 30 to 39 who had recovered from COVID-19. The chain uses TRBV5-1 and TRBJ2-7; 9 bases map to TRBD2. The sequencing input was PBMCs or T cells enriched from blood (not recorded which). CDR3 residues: CASSLGTSVLSSYEQYF. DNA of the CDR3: TGCGCCAGCAGCTTGGGGACTAGCGTATTGAGCTCCTACGAGCAGTACTTC.